The next 10 T cell receptor beta chains were all read from a single sample in a study of cytomegalovirus exposure and HLA in healthy donors. Primers for the PCR totalled 60 Vbeta and 13 Jbeta. The table came from immunoSEQ multiplex PCR; TCRdb's copy has only in-frame clones and leaves some out. The profile covers 110,000 to 150,000 clones, with approximately 84% appearing a single time and under 2% taken by the ten largest. The material sequenced was PBMCs. The source is a woman aged 40 to 55 in good health and CMV-seronegative.

This chain's CDR3 is CASSPRDYDGPQHF. In nucleotides, the CDR3 is TGTGCCAGCAGCCCCCGGGACTACGACGGTCCCCAGCATTTT. This chain links TRBV7-9 with TRBJ1-5; TRBD1 is a possible D gene (5 bases). The germline V gene has CDR1 SEHNR and CDR2 FQNEAQ (reference sequence). The CDR3 is 14 amino acids. V gave up 5 bases and J gave up 10 bases, with 18 bases separating them.

The CDR3 region has the DNA TGTGCCTGGAGTAGGGCGGGGAAAGAGACCCAGTACTTC. Translated: CAWSRAGKETQYF. The chain carries TRBV30 and TRBJ2-5; tentative D call: TRBD2 (6 bases). Germline CDR1 and CDR2: GTSNPN and SVGIG (reference sequence). The CDR3 contains 13 residues. V was cut by 2 bases and J by 3 bases, with 10 bases left in between.

Only one count was recorded for this clone. The chain joins TRBV28 to TRBJ2-1, with 16 bases lining up with TRBD2. The V gene's germline CDR1 is MDHEN and CDR2 SYDVKM. This CDR3 has 16 amino acids. V lost 8 bases to trimming and J lost 5 bases; unmatched junction nucleotides: 6. CDR3 in amino acids: CASGTSGRAPHNEQFF. The CDR3 coding sequence is TGTGCCAGCGGGACTAGCGGGAGGGCCCCACACAATGAGCAGTTCTTC.

J is TRBJ2-7 and V is TRBV7-3; D perhaps matches TRBD2 (6 bases). CDR1 SGHTA and CDR2 FQGTGA come from the germline V gene. CDR3 size: 15 residues. V was shortened by 11 bases and J by 3 bases, with 23 bases between the two germline ends. As DNA, the CDR3 is TGTGCCCTACGGCCTTTTGGCGGGGAAGTCTACGAGCAGTACTTC. It is translated as CALRPFGGEVYEQYF.

The chain has TRBV19 and TRBJ2-1; D perhaps matches TRBD1 (6 bases). In germline, CDR1 is LNHDA, CDR2 SQIVND (reference sequence). Trimming left V 1 base short and J 4 bases short, with 11 bases between. The CDR3 extends over 15 amino acids. CDR3 nucleotides: TGTGCCAGTAGTATAGTGGGACACTTTTACAATGAGCAGTTCTTC. It codes for CASSIVGHFYNEQFF.

The chain uses TRBV15 and TRBJ1-5; 7 bases are a match to TRBD1. From germline, CDR1 is LNHNV and CDR2 YYDKDF (reference sequence). The CDR3 is 15 residues long. V lost 5 bases to trimming and J lost 5 bases; unmatched junction nucleotides: 9. The CDR3 protein is CATSPGRGGYQPQHF. CDR3 DNA sequence: TGTGCCACCAGCCCGGGGAGAGGGGGCTATCAGCCCCAGCATTTT.

The chain employs TRBV6-5 and TRBJ2-7; 9 bases align to TRBD1. This CDR3 has 14 amino acids. CDR1 is MNHEY, CDR2 SVGAGI, per germline. V shed 5 bases and J 9 bases; nucleotides not matched to a gene: 11. CDR3 sequence reads: CASSTYTGGPGQYF. The CDR3 coding sequence is TGTGCCAGCAGTACGTACACAGGGGGCCCGGGGCAGTACTTC.

The chain has TRBV5-1 and TRBJ2-1, with TRBD1 matching 7 bases. V trimming: 3 bases; J trimming: 8 bases; junction bases outside the gene matches: 5. CDR1 and CDR2 from the germline V gene are SGHRS and YFSETQ. There are 13 residues in the CDR3. The CDR3 DNA follows: TGCGCCAGCAGCTACCGACAGGGTTATGAGCAGTTCTTC. It is translated as CASSYRQGYEQFF.

The chain couples TRBV11-2 to TRBJ1-5; 7 nucleotides align to TRBD1. The CDR3 is 14 residues long. Looked up from germline, CDR1 is SGHAT and CDR2 is FQNNGV. V lost 5 bases to trimming and J lost 6 bases; unmatched junction nucleotides: 7. The CDR3 region has the DNA TGTGCCAGCAGCGAAGACAGGGTGGGTCAGCCCCAGCATTTT. This codes for CASSEDRVGQPQHF.

This clone showed up just once. V usage is TRBV7-2 and J usage is TRBJ2-5; 8 bases map to TRBD1. The J call may be incorrect, as the DNA end agrees better with TRBJ2-7. Germline assignment: CDR1 SGHTA and CDR2 FQGNSA. This CDR3 has 19 residues. The chain's CDR3 is CASSSLMIFRQGRVYEQYF. The CDR3 region has the DNA TGTGCCAGCAGCTCACTCATGATATTTCGACAGGGGAGAGTTTACGAGCAGTACTTC.